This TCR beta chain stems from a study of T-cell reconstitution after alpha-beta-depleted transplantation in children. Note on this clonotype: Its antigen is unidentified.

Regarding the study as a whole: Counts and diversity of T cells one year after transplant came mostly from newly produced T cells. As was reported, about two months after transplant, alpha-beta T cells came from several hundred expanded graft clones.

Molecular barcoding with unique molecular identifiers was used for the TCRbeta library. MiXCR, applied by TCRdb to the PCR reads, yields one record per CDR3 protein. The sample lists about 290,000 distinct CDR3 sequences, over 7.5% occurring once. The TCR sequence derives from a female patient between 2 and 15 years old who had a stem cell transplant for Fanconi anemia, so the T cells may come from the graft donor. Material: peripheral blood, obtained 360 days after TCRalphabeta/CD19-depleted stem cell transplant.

The CDR3 sequence is CASSDGASRSYEQYF. The CDR3 DNA is TGTGCCAGCAGTGACGGCGCTTCCCGCTCCTACGAGCAGTACTTC. The genes are TRBV6-1 and TRBJ2-7, with D hard to call. The CDR3 length is 15 residues. V was cut by 3 bases and J by 0 bases, with 12 bases left in between. CDR1 and CDR2 (germline): MNHNS, SASEGT.